One and the same sample provided the 13 T cell receptor beta chains below, sequenced in a study of preoperative IRX-2 immunotherapy in early breast cancer. Assay: immunoSEQ multiplex PCR; the TCRdb copy retains only in-frame clones and omits some. The data show under 40,000 clones, 85% to 90% seen once. As to treatment: preoperative locoregional IRX-2 cytokine immunotherapy. The specimen was tumor tissue, collected after IRX-2 immunotherapy. The receptors derive from a human donor with breast cancer.

J is TRBJ1-1 and V is TRBV18; 7 bases agree with TRBD1. The germline V gene has CDR1 KGHSH and CDR2 LQKENI. The trim removed 6 bases at V and 7 bases at J, leaving 5 bases unmatched. This CDR3 region has 12 residues. CDR3 amino acids: CASSSTGREAFF. The DNA of the CDR3 is TGTGCCAGCTCGTCGACAGGGCGTGAAGCTTTCTTT.

This chain joins TRBV11-1 and TRBJ1-5; no clear D. Per the germline V gene, CDR1 is SGHAT and CDR2 is FQDESV (reference sequence). Trimming pared 1 base from V and 0 bases from J, leaving 7 bases between. CDR3 length: 15 residues. The CDR3: CASSLEPGSNQPQHF. The CDR3 DNA sequence: TGTGCCAGCAGCTTAGAACCGGGTAGCAATCAGCCCCAGCATTTT.

The V gene is TRBV23-1, the J gene TRBJ1-2; 10 bases fit TRBD1. TRBV23-1 is identified as an open reading frame with a role that is uncertain. V gave up 2 bases and J gave up 1 base; unmatched junction bases: 7. The CDR3 extends over 17 amino acids. CDR3 sequence: CASSQGQGVLFNYGYTF. CDR3 nucleotide sequence: TGCGCCAGCAGTCAAGGACAGGGGGTACTCTTTAACTATGGCTACACCTTC.

The chain is built from TRBV28 and TRBJ2-7; TRBD2 might be the D (7 bases). The CDR3 is 16 amino acids. CDR1 and CDR2 from the germline V gene are MDHEN and SYDVKM. V lost 1 base and J lost 0, with 13 bases in between. The CDR3 region is CASSLFGGPSSYEQYF. DNA for the CDR3: TGTGCCAGCAGTTTATTCGGGGGGCCGAGCTCCTACGAGCAGTACTTC.

The V and J genes are TRBV12-5 and TRBJ2-3; D gene unclear. Germline assignment: CDR1 LGHNT and CDR2 FRNRAP. This CDR3 spans 12 amino acids. Trimming cost V 1 base and J 6 bases, with 5 bases left between them. The CDR3 nucleotides read TGTGCTAGTGGTTTGGGGTGGGATACGCAGTATTTT. The encoded protein is CASGLGWDTQYF.

This chain connects TRBV6-8 to TRBJ2-7; 7 bases are a match to TRBD1. Germline V gene data show CDR1 as MNHGY and CDR2 as SAAAGT. After removal of 10 bases from V and 2 bases from J, the junction contained 8 bases not matched to a gene. CDR3 length: 13 residues. The DNA for the CDR3 is TGTGCCATCAGCCCGACAGGGACCTACGAGCAGTACGTC. It is translated as CAISPTGTYEQYV.

This chain joins TRBV10-2 and TRBJ2-7; TRBD2 matches at 8 bases. The CDR3 extends over 15 amino acids. CDR1 is WSHSY, CDR2 SAAADI, per germline. J lost 0 bases, V lost 6 bases, and 7 bases had no gene match. The chain's CDR3 is CASRTDGTSSYEQYV. The CDR3 nucleotides read TGCGCCAGCAGGACGGACGGGACTAGCTCCTACGAGCAGTACGTC.

This clone was found once. The V call is TRBV18, the J call TRBJ1-1; TRBD1 is a possible D gene (5 bases). The V gene lost 3 bases and the J gene lost 0 bases, with 17 bases spanning the gap. Germline CDR1 and CDR2: KGHSH and LQKENI. This CDR3 spans 17 amino acids. CDR3 protein: CASSPAGPYLLNTEAFF. The CDR3 DNA reads as TGTGCCAGCTCACCTGCAGGGCCTTACCTCCTGAACACTGAAGCTTTCTTT.

This rearrangement joins TRBV15 to TRBJ2-1, with D possibly being TRBD1 (5 bases). Trimming left V 3 bases short and J 9 bases short, with 18 bases between. Germline V CDR1 and CDR2: LNHNV, YYDKDF (reference sequence). The CDR3 contains 15 residues. CDR3 bases: TGTGCCACCAGCAGGGAGATGGGGCCGCGTAGTGAGCAGTTCTTC. It is translated as CATSREMGPRSEQFF.

The chain recombines TRBV15 with TRBJ2-1; 14 bases map to TRBD2. There are 15 residues in the CDR3. The germline CDR1 and CDR2 sequences are LNHNV and YYDKDF (reference sequence). With V trimmed by 3 bases and J by 10 bases, 5 bases remained unmatched. The CDR3 DNA sequence: TGTGCCACCAGCAGCGGGACTAGCGGGAGACGGGAGCAGTTCTTC. Residues: CATSSGTSGRREQFF. Based on the CDR3 plus reference TRBV15 and TRBJ2-1, the full variable domain is DAMVIQNPRYQVTQFGKPVTLSCSQTLNHNVMYWYQQKSSQAPKLLFHYYDKDFNNEADTPDNFQSRRPNTSFCFLDIRSPGLGDTAMYLCATSSGTSGRREQFFGPGTRLTVL.

The V gene is TRBV29-1, the J gene TRBJ1-1; no clear D gene. V shed 8 bases and J shed 0 bases, with 13 bases lying between them. The germline CDR1 and CDR2 sequences are SQVTM and ANQGSEA. This CDR3 is 13 amino acids long. CDR3 coding DNA: TGCAGCACCCTGGCAGTGGTGAACACTGAAGCTTTCTTT. It encodes CSTLAVVNTEAFF.

The chain employs TRBV19 and TRBJ1-1, with 9 bases fitting TRBD1. Germline assignment: CDR1 LNHDA and CDR2 SQIVND (reference sequence). V lost 8 bases, J lost 5 bases, and 6 bases stayed unmatched. The length of the CDR3 is 13 residues. This chain's CDR3 is CASGQGSYTEAFF. The CDR3 coding sequence is TGTGCCAGTGGACAGGGGAGTTATACTGAAGCTTTCTTT. The full variable domain, in which reference TRBV19 and TRBJ1-1 provide the parts outside the CDR3, is DGGITQSPKYLFRKEGQNVTLSCEQNLNHDAMYWYRQDPGQGLRLIYYSQIVNDFQKGDIAEGYSVSREKKESFPLTVTSAQKNPTAFYLCASGQGSYTEAFFGQGTRLTVV.

The chain recombines TRBV29-1 with TRBJ1-1; 7 bases fit TRBD1. The ends lost 6 bases at V and 0 bases at J; junction bases unmatched: 10. The CDR3 loop spans 15 amino acids. From germline, CDR1 is SQVTM and CDR2 ANQGSEA. The CDR3 region is CSVPTGALMNTEAFF. The CDR3 DNA follows: TGCAGCGTGCCAACAGGGGCCCTAATGAACACTGAAGCTTTCTTT.